Shown below are 11 T cell receptor beta chains from a single sample sequenced in a study of blood T cell repertoires in COVID-19. Repertoires were generated with immunoSEQ multiplex PCR, while TCRdb's copy carries only in-frame clones and drops some. The sample records about 200,000 clones, about 90% being singletons. The specimen was peripheral blood. All receptors come from a man between 18 and 35 years old with active or convalescent COVID-19.

This sequence joins TRBV4-1 and TRBJ2-7; D perhaps matches TRBD2 (6 bases). The CDR3 sequence is 14 residues long. CDR1 and CDR2 from the germline V gene are MGHRA and YSYEKL. V dropped 8 bases and J dropped 7 bases, with 21 bases sitting between them. For the CDR3, the DNA is TGCGCCAGCGCCCGGGGAGGCGCTATAGGAGAGCAGTACTTC. Protein sequence: CASARGGAIGEQYF.

This rearrangement joins TRBV2 to TRBJ1-5; TRBD1 matches at 9 bases. There are 14 residues in the CDR3. V shed 6 bases, J shed 9 bases, and the junction held 9 bases outside the gene matches. Germline assignment: CDR1 SNHLY and CDR2 FYNNEI. As DNA, the CDR3 is TGTGCCAGCAGAGGCCGACAGGGGGGGCGGCCCCAGCATTTT. Amino acids: CASRGRQGGRPQHF.

This clone came up once. The rearrangement joins TRBV5-4 to TRBJ1-2, with 7 positions matching TRBD1. The CDR3 spans 17 residues. With 0 bases clipped from V and 5 bases from J, the junction kept 13 bases outside the gene matches. Germline V gene sequence: CDR1 SGHNT, CDR2 YYREEE (reference sequence). The CDR3 sequence is CASSLGSAGGLRYGYTF. The CDR3 DNA reads TGTGCCAGCAGCTTGGGTTCGGCAGGGGGTCTTCGGTATGGCTACACCTTC.

The CDR3 here is CASGLVPDRGEQYF. DNA for the CDR3: TGTGCTAGTGGTTTGGTACCGGACAGGGGCGAGCAGTACTTC. The chain links TRBV12-5 to TRBJ2-7; 9 nucleotides match TRBD1. V shed 0 bases and J 6 bases; nucleotides not matched to a gene: 3. CDR3 length: 14 amino acids. Germline V CDR1 and CDR2: LGHNT, FRNRAP.

This sequence joins TRBV7-9 and TRBJ2-1; 11 nucleotides line up with TRBD2. The J segment lost 4 bases and the V segment lost 5 bases, leaving 10 bases of the junction unmatched. The length of the CDR3 is 17 residues. In germline, CDR1 is SEHNR, CDR2 FQNEAQ (reference sequence). CDR3 in DNA: TGTGCCAGCAGCACAACAGGGACTAGCGGACTTTACAATGAGCAGTTCTTC. This translates into CASSTTGTSGLYNEQFF.

This chain uses TRBV5-4 with TRBJ1-1, with 10 bases aligning to TRBD1. Unmatched junction bases numbered 10, after V lost 4 bases and J lost 4 bases. The CDR3 consists of 16 residues. Per the germline V gene, CDR1 is SGHNT and CDR2 is YYREEE (reference sequence). The CDR3 region is CASSGTGTGAPTEAFF. The CDR3 nucleotides are TGTGCCAGCAGCGGAACCGGGACAGGGGCTCCCACTGAAGCTTTCTTT.

This clone was observed a single time. This sequence joins TRBV18 and TRBJ2-7; 9 nucleotides match TRBD1. Germline V gives CDR1 KGHSH, CDR2 LQKENI. Trimming cost V 4 bases and J 6 bases; bases outside gene matches: 4. The CDR3 runs 13 residues. The CDR3, as DNA: TGTGCCAGCTCACGGGACAGGGAGGGCGAGCAGTACTTC. As protein: CASSRDREGEQYF. The full variable domain, its missing parts supplied by reference TRBV18 and TRBJ2-7, is NAGVMQNPRHLVRRRGQEARLRCSPMKGHSHVYWYRQLPEEGLKFMVYLQKENIIDESGMPKERFSAEFPKEGPSILRIQQVVRGDSAAYFCASSRDREGEQYFGPGTRLTVT.

J is TRBJ1-1 and V is TRBV6-2 or TRBV6-3; D possibly corresponds to TRBD1 (5 bases). Germline V gene lookup returns CDR1 MNHEY and CDR2 SVGEGT. This CDR3 comprises 17 residues. Trimming pared 3 bases from V and 1 base from J, leaving 18 bases between. CDR3 bases: TGTGCCAGCAGTTATCTGATCCGGGACTCGCCGAACACTGAAGCTTTCTTT. Protein sequence: CASSYLIRDSPNTEAFF.

This chain connects TRBV3-1 (or the pseudogene TRBV3-2) to TRBJ1-4, with no clear D. The CDR3 extends over 13 amino acids. The V and J ends lost 4 bases and 6 bases respectively, with 9 bases between them. Germline V gene data show CDR1 as LGHDT and CDR2 as YNNKEL (reference sequence). The CDR3 is CASSPDSYEKLFF. The CDR3 DNA reads as TGTGCCAGCAGCCCTGATAGTTATGAAAAACTGTTTTTT.

This chain connects TRBV9 to TRBJ1-6; 7 nucleotides line up with TRBD1. Germline V lookup: CDR1 SGDLS, CDR2 YYNGEE. The trim removed 5 bases at V and 3 bases at J, leaving 8 bases unmatched. The CDR3 runs 16 residues. CDR3 protein: CASSATGVVYNSPLHF. CDR3 DNA: TGTGCCAGCAGTGCAACAGGGGTAGTCTATAATTCACCCCTCCACTTT.

The CDR3 loop is CASSTRTGGTTNEKLFF. CDR3 sequence (DNA): TGTGCCAGTAGTACCAGGACAGGGGGCACAACTAATGAAAAACTGTTTTTT. The rearrangement joins TRBV19 to TRBJ1-4, with 11 bases fitting TRBD1. This CDR3 is 17 amino acids long. The V segment lost 4 bases and the J segment 0 bases; nucleotides outside the gene matches: 4. Germline-derived CDR1 and CDR2 are LNHDA and SQIVND (reference sequence).